This T cell receptor beta chain was sequenced for a study of siplizumab effects on memory and regulatory T cells. This CDR3 comprises 15 residues. Germline V lookup: CDR1 KGHSH, CDR2 LQKENI. V lost 0 bases to trimming and J lost 3 bases, with 11 bases between them. Assay used: immunoSEQ multiplex PCR; TCRdb lists only in-frame clones, some missing. The sample lists about 91,000 clones; roughly 96% were seen once. The sequenced sample consisted of naive CD4+ T cells sorted from blood. The sequence came from a human donor in good health. The chain recombines TRBV18 with TRBJ1-1; D is undetermined. The CDR3 coding sequence is TGTGCCAGCTCACCACCGTCAAGGGCGGACACTGAAGCTTTCTTT. Its translation is CASSPPSRADTEAFF.